The 24 T cell receptor beta chains listed next were all sequenced from one sample in a study of blood T cell repertoires in COVID-19. TCRdb's copy holds only in-frame clones and misses some; the assay was immunoSEQ multiplex PCR. Of around 120,000 clones in the sample, 75% to 95% were seen once. The sequenced sample consisted of peripheral blood. These receptors came from a human donor with active COVID-19. The donor label of this sample is uncertain.

J is TRBJ1-4 and V is TRBV2, with D possibly matching TRBD1 (6 bases). CDR1 and CDR2 from the germline V gene are SNHLY and FYNNEI. Between the trimmed V and J ends, which lost 3 bases and 7 bases, there was a span of 12 bases. There are 14 residues in the CDR3. The CDR3 loop reads CASSDIRGGEKLFF. In DNA, the CDR3 is TGTGCCAGCAGTGATATCAGGGGTGGTGAAAAACTGTTTTTT. Combining the CDR3 with reference TRBV2 and TRBJ1-4 gives the whole variable domain EPEVTQTPSHQVTQMGQEVILRCVPISNHLYFYWYRQILGQKVEFLVSFYNNEISEKSEIFDDQFSVERPDGSNFTLKIRSTKLEDSAMYFCASSDIRGGEKLFFGSGTQLSVL.

V usage is TRBV5-4 and J usage is TRBJ2-7; 7 nucleotides agree with TRBD1. Losses at the gene ends were 0 bases for V and 1 base for J; bases not matched to a gene: 7. The germline V gene has CDR1 SGHNT and CDR2 YYREEE (reference sequence). The CDR3 has 16 amino acids. The CDR3 loop is CASSLGQGRSSYEQYF. The CDR3 nucleotides read TGTGCCAGCAGCTTGGGACAGGGCCGATCGTCCTACGAGCAGTACTTC.

This clone is a singleton in its sample. J is TRBJ2-6 and V is TRBV29-1; 7 positions agree with TRBD1. With 5 bases clipped from V and 4 bases from J, the junction kept 17 bases outside the gene matches. Germline loops: CDR1 SQVTM, CDR2 ANQGSEA. This CDR3 is built from 18 residues. The chain's CDR3 is CSVPLPDRAGPGANVLTF. For the CDR3, the DNA is TGCAGCGTTCCACTCCCCGACAGGGCTGGCCCCGGGGCCAACGTCCTGACTTTC.

The chain's CDR3 is CASSTGNRETQYF. DNA for the CDR3: TGTGCCAGCAGCACAGGGAATCGAGAGACCCAGTACTTC. V gene TRBV11-2 combines with J gene TRBJ2-5; possible D gene TRBD1, 6 bases. CDR1 is SGHAT, CDR2 FQNNGV, per germline. The CDR3 extends over 13 amino acids. Between the trimmed V and J ends, which lost 5 bases and 4 bases, there was a span of 11 bases.

The genes are TRBV6-1 and TRBJ2-2; 10 nucleotides agree with TRBD1. This CDR3 region has 20 residues. Germline loops: CDR1 MNHNS, CDR2 SASEGT. V dropped 2 bases and J dropped 7; count of bases not matched to a gene: 19. CDR3 protein: CASSEYPTPSDRGRVGELFF. Written as DNA, the CDR3 is TGTGCCAGCAGTGAATACCCCACCCCCTCAGACAGGGGGCGAGTCGGGGAGCTGTTTTTT.

The chain links TRBV27 to TRBJ2-7; TRBD2 matches 14 bases. Germline V lookup: CDR1 MNHEY, CDR2 SMNVEV (reference sequence). Unmatched junction bases numbered 7, after V lost 5 bases and J lost 7 bases. The CDR3 runs 15 residues. CDR3 DNA sequence: TGTGCCAGCAGTGTGACTAGCGGGGGGGCGATTGAGCAGTACTTC. It yields the protein CASSVTSGGAIEQYF.

The chain carries TRBV29-1 and TRBJ2-6, with 7 bases matching TRBD1. Per the germline V gene, CDR1 is SQVTM and CDR2 is ANQGSEA. The CDR3 has 14 residues. V was pared by 4 bases and J by 4 bases, with 4 bases of the junction left unmatched. The CDR3 DNA is TGCAGCGTTGCGAGGGGGCTCGGGGCCAACGTCCTGACTTTC. Amino acid sequence: CSVARGLGANVLTF.

The chain uses TRBV4-2 and TRBJ1-4, with no clear D. V dropped 0 bases and J dropped 7 bases, with 9 bases sitting between them. This CDR3 is 14 amino acids long. Germline V gene data show CDR1 as LGHNA and CDR2 as YNFKEQ. CDR3 DNA sequence: TGTGCCAGCAGCCAAGATCGTGTCGGTGAAAAACTGTTTTTT. The encoded protein is CASSQDRVGEKLFF.

Many counts were recorded for this clone. V usage is TRBV11-2 and J usage is TRBJ1-2, with TRBD1 identical over 7 bases. CDR3 length equals 14 residues. Losses at the gene ends were 1 base for V and 5 bases for J; bases not matched to a gene: 4. The germline gives CDR1 SGHAT, CDR2 FQNNGV. CDR3 sequence (DNA): TGTGCCAGCAGCTTAGGATCCAGGGGGTATGGCTACACCTTC. Amino acid sequence: CASSLGSRGYGYTF.

A word on this clone: The junction differs from germline at one of its ends, possibly a read error. V is TRBV7-7 and J is TRBJ2-3; D ambiguous. CDR3 length equals 13 residues. Germline V gene data show CDR1 as SSHAT and CDR2 as FNYEAQ (reference sequence). CDR3 sequence: CASSPLGTDTQYF. DNA of the CDR3: TGTGCTAGCAGCCCCCTCGGTACTGATACGCAGTATTTT.

The chain employs TRBV13 and TRBJ2-3, with a tentative D call TRBD2 (6 bases). The CDR3 consists of 15 residues. V was shortened by 0 bases and J by 2 bases, with 9 bases between the two germline ends. Germline CDR1 PRHDT, CDR2 FYEKMQ (reference sequence). CDR3 loop: CASSLGDYLTDTQYF. DNA of the CDR3: TGTGCCAGCAGCTTAGGGGACTACCTCACAGATACGCAGTATTTT.

V usage is TRBV30 and J usage is TRBJ2-1, with D unclear. Per germline, CDR1 GTSNPN and CDR2 SVGIG (reference sequence). Deletions cut 0 bases from V and 7 bases from J, with 22 bases between. This CDR3 has 17 amino acids. Here the CDR3 reads CAWSVRKQFSPRNEQFF. The CDR3 DNA is TGTGCCTGGAGTGTACGGAAGCAATTTTCCCCGCGGAATGAGCAGTTCTTC.

This clone was seen a handful of times. This chain uses TRBV9 with TRBJ2-5, with 8 bases aligning to TRBD2. V lost 0 bases, J lost 2 bases, and 9 bases stayed unmatched. Germline CDR1 and CDR2: SGDLS and YYNGEE. This CDR3 comprises 17 residues. In nucleotides, the CDR3 is TGTGCCAGCAGCGTAGGAGGAGGAGGCGGGGGGCAAGAGACCCAGTACTTC. Translation gives CASSVGGGGGGQETQYF.

The table lists this clone with a count of one. V and J are TRBV7-6 and TRBJ2-2; 8 nucleotides align to TRBD1. The germline V gene encodes CDR1 SGHVS and CDR2 FNYEAQ. This CDR3 is 17 amino acids long. The trim removed 1 base at V and 1 base at J, leaving 5 bases unmatched. CDR3 amino acids: CASSLGPGTGNTGELFF. The CDR3 bases are TGTGCCAGCAGCTTAGGACCCGGGACAGGGAACACCGGGGAGCTGTTTTTT.

This clone occurred once. The CDR3 spells CASSRQGWVLYF. CDR3 sequence (DNA): TGTGCCAGTAGTAGACAGGGTTGGGTTCTGTACTTC. This sequence joins TRBV19 and TRBJ2-4, with 7 bases fitting TRBD1. This CDR3 is 12 amino acids long. The trim removed 4 bases at V and 15 bases at J, leaving 9 bases unmatched. The germline gives CDR1 LNHDA, CDR2 SQIVND (reference sequence).

The chain carries TRBV5-1 and TRBJ2-3; 8 bases fit TRBD2. CDR3 length: 17 residues. The germline CDR1 and CDR2 sequences are SGHRS and YFSETQ. V lost 0 bases and J lost 3; bases outside the gene matches: 9. For the CDR3, the DNA is TGCGCCAGCAGCTTGGGGTTAGCGGGAAGTGGAACAGATACGCAGTATTTT. It yields the protein CASSLGLAGSGTDTQYF.

The chain couples TRBV24-1 to TRBJ1-1; D remains ambiguous. CDR3 length: 14 amino acids. The V end was cut by 4 bases, the J end by 5 bases, with 13 bases between. In germline, CDR1 is KGHDR, CDR2 SFDVKD. Here the CDR3 DNA reads TGTGCCACCAGTGAGGGCGTGCGTAGTACTGAAGCTTTCTTT. It translates to CATSEGVRSTEAFF.

The chain links TRBV5-1 to TRBJ2-1; 7 bases are shared with TRBD1. The CDR3 has 15 residues. The V and J ends lost 2 bases and 5 bases, in that order; junction bases with no gene match: 7. Germline loops: CDR1 SGHRS, CDR2 YFSETQ. The CDR3 region is CASSFPDRLNNEQFF. DNA of the CDR3: TGCGCCAGCAGCTTCCCGGACAGGCTAAACAATGAGCAGTTCTTC. The entire variable domain, with the rest obtained from reference TRBV5-1 and TRBJ2-1, is as follows: KAGVTQTPRYLIKTRGQQVTLSCSPISGHRSVSWYQQTPGQGLQFLFEYFSETQRNKGNFPGRFSGRQFSNSRSEMNVSTLELGDSALYLCASSFPDRLNNEQFFGPGTRLTVL.

The CDR3 nucleotides are TGCGCCAGCAACCGGGACAGGGCCCACGAGCAGTACTTC. It specifies CASNRDRAHEQYF. This rearrangement joins TRBV5-1 to TRBJ2-7; 9 nucleotides agree with TRBD1. The CDR3 runs to 13 residues. V was clipped by 6 bases and J by 5 bases; unmatched bases: 6. Germline loops: CDR1 SGHRS, CDR2 YFSETQ.

The J gene is TRBJ2-5, the V gene TRBV12-3 or TRBV12-4; no clear D. CDR3 length equals 12 residues. V lost 3 bases and J lost 5, with 7 bases in between. CDR3 DNA sequence: TGTGCCAGCAGTTTGCTCGGGGAGACCCAGTACTTC. Protein sequence: CASSLLGETQYF.

This clone was found once. The V and J genes are TRBV21-1 and TRBJ1-1; TRBD1 was called by the table and not checked on the DNA. TRBV21-1 is reported as a pseudogene. The CDR3 sequence is 15 residues long. The CDR3 DNA reads as TGTGCCAGCAGCTCTCCGGACAGGTTGAACACTGAAGCTTTCTTT. Protein sequence: CASSSPDRLNTEAFF.

The chain carries TRBV28 and TRBJ1-4; the D is unclear. CDR1 MDHEN and CDR2 SYDVKM come from the germline V gene. The CDR3 is 14 residues long. V gave up 7 bases and J gave up 8 bases, with 17 bases separating them. Written as DNA, the CDR3 is TGTGCCAGCAACTCCGAAAGTCTCCGGGAAAAACTGTTTTTT. Translating it yields CASNSESLREKLFF.

This sequence joins TRBV5-1 and TRBJ1-4; 7 nucleotides agree with TRBD1. Germline V gives CDR1 SGHRS, CDR2 YFSETQ. This CDR3 is built from 15 residues. Unmatched junction bases numbered 11, after V lost 4 bases and J lost 8 bases. The CDR3, as DNA: TGCGCCAGCAGCCTGGTGGGACAGAGGAGCGAAAAACTGTTTTTT. Its translation: CASSLVGQRSEKLFF.

The chain uses TRBV7-2 and TRBJ2-4, with 7 bases that match TRBD1. Germline V gives CDR1 SGHTA, CDR2 FQGNSA. Trimming removed 5 bases from V and 7 bases from J; junction bases left unmatched: 5. The CDR3 spans 13 residues. The CDR3 DNA sequence: TGTGCCAGCAGCGTCGACAGGGACAACATTCAGTACTTC. Translation: CASSVDRDNIQYF.